This T cell receptor (beta chain) was profiled in a study of neurological immune-mediated disorders. Findings and limits, study-wide: Phylogenetic grouping placed 18 of 34 multiple sclerosis patients' repertoires in one related-CDR3 cluster, a possible signature.

The unsorted libraries originated from 2 million PBMCs kept at -80 C. This clonotype showed up many times. The antigen is undetermined. With 10-nucleotide random UMIs included, cDNA was synthesized by 5'RACE. TCRdb processed the 5' RACE reads anew with MiXCR; each CDR3 protein has one entry. The sample gives about 88,000 distinct CDR3 sequences, around 3.3% of which show up once; 5% to 6.5% is in the top ten. The CDR3 has 16 residues. J gave up 3 bases and V 0 bases, and 11 bases lay outside the gene matches. CDR1 and CDR2 (germline): DFQATT, SNEGSKA (reference sequence). The chain recombines TRBV20-1 with TRBJ2-7, with 7 positions matching TRBD2. The sequence was collected from a woman between 18 and 29 years old with multiple sclerosis. The sequencing sample was made of PBMCs. The CDR3 is CSAREVAGTDNYEQYF. The CDR3, as DNA: TGCAGTGCTAGAGAGGTAGCGGGTACCGACAACTACGAGCAGTACTTC.